Presented here are 7 T cell receptor beta chains from one specimen sequenced in a study of T cell clonality in common variable immunodeficiency. Profiled with immunoSEQ multiplex PCR; TCRdb holds only in-frame clones, not every one. The sample includes 50,000 to 65,000 clones, none of them occurring once. The material sequenced was peripheral blood mononuclear cells. Source of these receptors: a person aged 18-69 years in good health.

This clone was seen ten or more times. The read ends 3 residues shy of where the CDR3 ends; the end is completed using the germline J gene. The chain carries TRBV7-9 and TRBJ1-1; no firm D call. Germline CDR1 SEHNR, CDR2 FQNEAQ (reference sequence). V dropped 3 bases and J dropped 5 bases, with 10 bases sitting between them. The CDR3 extends over 13 amino acids. CDR3 loop: CASSLSLATEAFF. CDR3 DNA, as far as it was read: TGTGCCAGCAGCTTGTCGTTAGCTACTGAA.

This clone was observed at least ten times. The read finishes 3 residues shy of the CDR3 end, and the germline J gene is used to complete it. The J gene is TRBJ2-6, the V gene TRBV19; D ambiguous. Looked up from germline, CDR1 is LNHDA and CDR2 is SQIVND (reference sequence). The CDR3 is made up of 14 amino acids. Trimming shortened V by 7 bases and J by 4 bases, and 11 bases separated the two germline ends. The sequenced CDR3 bases are TGTGCCAGTAACTATATTTTCGGGGCCAACGTC. This codes for CASNYIFGANV. The CDR3 as a whole reads CASNYIFGANVLTF.

On this clone itself: The CDR3 is cut off 3 residues early in the read; its end comes from the germline J gene. The V and J genes are TRBV19 and TRBJ2-1; a possible D gene is TRBD1 (5 bases). CDR1 is LNHDA, CDR2 SQIVND, per germline (reference sequence). Trimming took 1 base from V and 6 from J, leaving 10 bases between them. This CDR3 is built from 14 residues. The CDR3 sequence is CASSIGGLGNEQFF. The DNA read from the CDR3 is TGTGCCAGTAGTATAGGGGGCCTGGGCAATGAG.

This clone was observed many times. The read ends 3 residues before the CDR3 terminus; that terminus is restored from the germline J gene. The chain is built from TRBV5-1 and TRBJ2-3; maybe TRBD1 (5 bases). Germline V lookup: CDR1 SGHRS, CDR2 YFSETQ. Trimming pared 2 bases from V and 7 bases from J, leaving 17 bases between. The CDR3 contains 15 residues. CDR3 region: CASSFQGEMVYTQYF. CDR3 DNA, as far as it was read: TGCGCCAGCAGCTTTCAGGGCGAGATGGTATATACG.

This clone was seen many times. The CDR3 end is not reached by the read, which stops 3 residues before it; the germline J gene fills it in. The V and J genes are TRBV4-1 and TRBJ1-1; D not resolved. Germline V gives CDR1 MGHRA, CDR2 YSYEKL. Trimming took off 0 bases at V and 6 bases at J, with 11 bases between the two ends. This CDR3 has 14 amino acids. The CDR3 DNA, read in part, is TGCGCCAGCAGCCAAGATGGCAGGTCCCCTGAA. It codes for CASSQDGRSPE. Given in full, the CDR3 is CASSQDGRSPEAFF.

This clone has at least ten counts. Read coverage stops 3 residues before the CDR3 terminus; the germline J gene supplies the remainder. The chain couples TRBV20-1 to TRBJ2-4; TRBD1 matches 9 bases. V was pared by 6 bases and J by 7 bases, with 7 bases of the junction left unmatched. CDR3 length: 13 amino acids. Germline V gene sequence: CDR1 DFQATT, CDR2 SNEGSKA (reference sequence). CDR3 DNA, as far as it was read: TGCAGTGCCACTCCCGGGACAGGGAACATT. Protein product: CSATPGTGNI. The entire CDR3 reads CSATPGTGNIQYF.

This clone was counted at least ten times. The CDR3 goes on 3 residues after the read ends, and that part is filled in from the germline J gene. This chain uses TRBV5-4 with TRBJ1-2, with a possible D match to TRBD1 (5 bases). There are 13 residues in the CDR3. CDR1 is SGHNT and CDR2 is YYREEE in the germline V gene (reference sequence). This chain's CDR3 is CASSLAAGGGYTF. The CDR3 bases that were read are TGTGCCAGCAGCTTGGCCGCGGGGGGAGGC.